A single T cell receptor beta chain is shown here with its context. Its antigen is unidentified. Other DNA sequences of this sample code for an identical CDR3. This record comes from a study of cytomegalovirus exposure and HLA in healthy donors. Study results and caveats: Some V segments (TRBV6-2 and TRBV6-3 among them) were excluded as indistinguishable. Most TCR beta V segments were productive about 90% or about 30% of the time in an earlier analysis.

Trimming shortened V by 2 bases and J by 4 bases, and 14 bases separated the two germline ends. CDR3 length equals 15 residues. Germline loops: CDR1 MNHEY, CDR2 SVGAGI. This PCR relied on a set of 60 Vbeta primers and 13 Jbeta primers. Here immunoSEQ multiplex PCR was the method, and the copy in TCRdb shows in-frame clones only, minus some. This table has some 180,000 clones, around 80% appearing once. The sequence was collected from a man aged 35 to 55 in good health and CMV-seropositive. This chain connects TRBV6-5 to TRBJ1-2, with D unclear. The sample was PBMCs. This CDR3 reads CASSYADFGGYGYTF. CDR3 nucleotide sequence: TGTGCCAGCAGTTACGCTGATTTCGGCGGCTATGGCTACACCTTC.